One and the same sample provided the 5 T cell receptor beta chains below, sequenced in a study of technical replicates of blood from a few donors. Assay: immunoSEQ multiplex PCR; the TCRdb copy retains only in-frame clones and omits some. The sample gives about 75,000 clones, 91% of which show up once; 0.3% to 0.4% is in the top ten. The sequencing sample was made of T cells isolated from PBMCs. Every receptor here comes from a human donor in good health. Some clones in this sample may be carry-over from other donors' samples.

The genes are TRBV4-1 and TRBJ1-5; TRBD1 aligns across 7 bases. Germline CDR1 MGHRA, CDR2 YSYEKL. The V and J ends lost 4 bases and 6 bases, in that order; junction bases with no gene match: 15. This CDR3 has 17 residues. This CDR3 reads CASSPTQGFAAGQPQHF. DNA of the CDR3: TGCGCCAGCAGCCCGACACAGGGGTTCGCCGCGGGTCAGCCCCAGCATTTT.

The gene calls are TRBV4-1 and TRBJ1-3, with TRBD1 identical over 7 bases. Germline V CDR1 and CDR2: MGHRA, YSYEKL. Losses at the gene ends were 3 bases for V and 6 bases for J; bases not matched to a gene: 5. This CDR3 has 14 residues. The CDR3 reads CASSQTGLANTIYF. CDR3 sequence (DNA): TGCGCCAGCAGCCAGACAGGGTTGGCAAACACCATATATTTT.

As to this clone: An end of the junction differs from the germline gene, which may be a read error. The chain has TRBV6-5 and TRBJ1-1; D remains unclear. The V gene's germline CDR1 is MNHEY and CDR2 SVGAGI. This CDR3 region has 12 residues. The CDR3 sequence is CASSYPVGEVFF. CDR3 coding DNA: TGTGCCAGCAGTTACCCGGTCGGGGAAGTTTTCTTT.

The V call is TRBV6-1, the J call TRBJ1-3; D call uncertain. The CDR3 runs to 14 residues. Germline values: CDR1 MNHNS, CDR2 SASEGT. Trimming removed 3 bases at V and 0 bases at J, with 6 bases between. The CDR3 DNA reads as TGTGCCAGCAGTGAGGAGAGCTCTGGAAACACCATATATTTT. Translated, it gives CASSEESSGNTIYF.

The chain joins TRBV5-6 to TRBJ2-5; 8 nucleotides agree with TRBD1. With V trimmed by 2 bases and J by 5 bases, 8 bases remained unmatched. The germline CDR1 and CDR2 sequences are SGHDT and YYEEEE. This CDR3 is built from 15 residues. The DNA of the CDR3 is TGTGCCAGCAGCTTATACCGGGACAGGAGGGAGACCCAGTACTTC. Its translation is CASSLYRDRRETQYF.